Each of the 18 T cell receptor beta chains below was sequenced from the same sample in a study of glioma-infiltrating T cells. TCR alpha and beta CDR3 regions were amplified from RNA using iRepertoire nested multiplex PCR. TCRdb re-analysed the multiplex PCR reads in MiXCR, keeping a single row per CDR3 protein. The repertoire holds 93,000 or so distinct CDR3 sequences, with about 30% as singletons. Sequencing was done on a sample of glioma tissue, nonneoplastic brain tissue, or PBMCs (not recorded which). The receptors stem from a human donor with low-grade glioma or glioblastoma, undergoing nonglioma brain surgery, or in good health (not recorded which).

In this sample, this clonotype turned up many times. The V call is TRBV7-2, the J call TRBJ1-1; tentatively, D is TRBD1 (5 bases). This CDR3 contains 15 residues. Trimming left V 4 bases short and J 0 bases short, with 12 bases between. CDR1 SGHTA and CDR2 FQGNSA come from the germline V gene. The CDR3 bases are TGTGCCAGCAGCTCGGGACCGGACTTGAACACTGAAGCTTTCTTT. Protein product: CASSSGPDLNTEAFF.

This clonotype was picked up one time. This sequence joins TRBV12-3 or TRBV12-4 and TRBJ1-2; TRBD1 aligns across 7 bases. The J segment lost 2 bases and the V segment lost 3 bases, leaving 9 bases of the junction unmatched. The CDR3 sequence is 16 residues long. The CDR3: CASSFSGDSLNYGYTF. The CDR3 bases are TGTGCCAGCAGTTTTTCGGGGGACAGCCTAAACTATGGCTACACCTTC.

In regard to this clonotype: Being one base from a much bigger clone, this may be a read error. This chain links TRBV7-9 with TRBJ1-2; possible D gene TRBD1, 5 bases. The length of the CDR3 is 16 residues. Germline V gives CDR1 SEHNR, CDR2 FQNEAQ (reference sequence). V lost 2 bases, J lost 10 bases, and 23 bases lay in between. The CDR3 region has the DNA TGTGCCAGCAGCTTATCCGGGGCGTATACGCGGGATGTCTACACCTTC. Translation gives CASSLSGAYTRDVYTF.

This clonotype was seen more than once but under ten times. This chain joins TRBV19 and TRBJ2-7, with D uncertain. In germline, CDR1 is LNHDA, CDR2 SQIVND (reference sequence). Deletions cut 1 base from V and 4 bases from J, with 11 bases between. The CDR3 contains 14 residues. The CDR3 loop reads CASSIGGTTYEQYF. The CDR3 DNA reads TGTGCCAGTAGTATAGGGGGAACCACTTACGAGCAGTACTTC. Based on the CDR3 plus reference TRBV19 and TRBJ2-7, the full variable domain is DGGITQSPKYLFRKEGQNVTLSCEQNLNHDAMYWYRQDPGQGLRLIYYSQIVNDFQKGDIAEGYSVSREKKESFPLTVTSAQKNPTAFYLCASSIGGTTYEQYFGPGTRLTVT.

The V gene is TRBV12-3 or TRBV12-4, the J gene TRBJ1-2; D remains ambiguous. The CDR3 sequence is 15 residues long. V lost 6 bases and J lost 4, with 18 bases in between. In DNA form, the CDR3 reads TGTGCCAGCAGGTGGGTGCTGGTGGATCTCTATGGCTACACCTTC. Translating gives CASRWVLVDLYGYTF.

The table lists this clonotype with many counts. The rearrangement links TRBV6-1 to TRBJ1-1; D is uncertain. The CDR3 contains 13 residues. Germline V gene data show CDR1 as MNHNS and CDR2 as SASEGT. The V end was cut by 5 bases, the J end by 1 base, with 8 bases between. As DNA, the CDR3 is TGTGCCAGCAGTCAGACACAGAACACTGAAGCTTTCTTT. Translation: CASSQTQNTEAFF.

The chain uses TRBV7-8 and TRBJ2-3, with 10 positions matching TRBD2. The CDR3 spans 16 residues. CDR1 and CDR2 from the germline V gene are SGHVS and FQNEAQ. The V and J ends lost 2 bases and 4 bases, in that order; junction bases with no gene match: 6. CDR3 amino acids: CASSLRLAGAADTQYF. The CDR3 bases are TGTGCCAGCAGCTTAAGGCTAGCGGGAGCCGCAGATACGCAGTATTTT.

This chain links TRBV7-9 with TRBJ2-1, with a weak D call TRBD2 (5 bases). CDR1 and CDR2 (germline): SEHNR, FQNEAQ (reference sequence). The ends were cut back, 3 bases at V and 9 bases at J, with 15 bases in the middle. This CDR3 is 14 amino acids long. CDR3 loop: CASSFLSSGSEQFF. The CDR3, as DNA: TGTGCCAGCAGCTTCCTGAGTTCGGGGAGTGAGCAGTTCTTC.

The chain carries TRBV29-1 and TRBJ2-7, with unresolved D. The CDR3 contains 12 residues. CDR1 and CDR2 (germline): SQVTM, ANQGSEA. Trimming left V 4 bases short and J 3 bases short, with 10 bases between. CDR3 residues: CSVVDTIYEQYF. The CDR3, as DNA: TGCAGCGTTGTCGACACTATCTACGAGCAGTACTTC.

This clonotype showed up just a few times. The chain is built from TRBV29-1 and TRBJ1-1; 7 bases align to TRBD1. With 6 bases clipped from V and 5 bases from J, the junction kept 12 bases outside the gene matches. There are 14 residues in the CDR3. Germline assignment: CDR1 SQVTM and CDR2 ANQGSEA. Here the CDR3 reads CSVQVRGLKTEAFF. CDR3 sequence (DNA): TGCAGCGTCCAAGTAAGGGGGCTTAAAACTGAAGCTTTCTTT.

This clonotype was detected ten times or more. This chain joins TRBV20-1 and TRBJ2-5; 7 bases map to TRBD2. Trimming removed 4 bases from V and 2 bases from J; junction bases left unmatched: 4. CDR1 is DFQATT, CDR2 SNEGSKA, per germline (reference sequence). The CDR3 consists of 13 residues. The CDR3 nucleotides read TGCAGTGCTATCGGGACTATTCAAGAGACCCAGTACTTC. The encoded protein is CSAIGTIQETQYF.

With respect to this clonotype: A much larger clone lies one base from this, so it may be a read error. This sequence joins TRBV7-6 and TRBJ1-5, with 7 bases identical to TRBD1. This CDR3 is built from 15 residues. CDR1 SGHVS and CDR2 FNYEAQ come from the germline V gene. The CDR3 reads CASSLGGTANQPKHF. The DNA of the CDR3 is TGTGCCAGCAGCTTAGGAGGGACAGCTAATCAGCCCAAGCATTTT. Full variable domain (outside the CDR3, taken from reference TRBV7-6 and TRBJ1-5): GAGVSQSPRYKVTKRGQDVALRCDPISGHVSLYWYRQALGQGPEFLTYFNYEAQQDKSGLPNDRFSAERPEGSISTLTIQRTEQRDSAMYRCASSLGGTANQPKHFGDGTRLSIL.

Details on this clonotype: This may come from a read error, since a much larger clone is one base off. It is likely a read error, because the conserved phenylalanine at the end of the CDR3 is missing. The chain employs TRBV12-3 or TRBV12-4 and TRBJ1-5, with 7 positions matching TRBD1. V was pared by 4 bases and J by 6 bases, with 9 bases of the junction left unmatched. The CDR3 is 15 residues long. CDR3 in amino acids: CASSSSDRETQPQHL. The DNA for the CDR3 is TGTGCCAGCAGTTCCTCTGACAGGGAAACTCAGCCCCAGCATCTT.

Worth noting for this clonotype: A single base separates this from a much larger clone, so it may be a read error. The chain has TRBV6-5 and TRBJ1-2; no definite D call. Looked up from germline, CDR1 is MNHEY and CDR2 is SVGAGI. The CDR3 loop spans 12 amino acids. Written as DNA, the CDR3 is TGTGCCAGCAGTTACGGCCCATATGACTACACCTTC. It codes for CASSYGPYDYTF.

V usage is TRBV19 and J usage is TRBJ2-3; D tentatively reads TRBD1 or TRBD2 (5 bases each). Looked up from germline, CDR1 is LNHDA and CDR2 is SQIVND (reference sequence). Trimming shortened V by 5 bases and J by 6 bases, and 18 bases separated the two germline ends. CDR3 length: 15 residues. For the CDR3, the DNA is TGTGCCAGTAGTTTTACCGGGACCGTGGTCGATACGCAGTATTTT. This codes for CASSFTGTVVDTQYF.

The CDR3 region is CASSLTAGNTEAFF. The DNA of the CDR3 is TGTGCCAGCAGCTTAACCGCGGGTAACACTGAAGCTTTCTTT. V gene TRBV7-3 combines with J gene TRBJ1-1; D unresolved. Germline CDR1 and CDR2: SGHTA and FQGTGA. V lost 0 bases and J lost 2, with 7 bases in between. The CDR3 runs 14 residues.

As for this clonotype: This may arise from a read error, as a much more abundant clone is one base away. The chain carries TRBV20-1 and TRBJ2-2, with 7 bases identical to TRBD1. CDR3 size: 13 residues. V gave up 5 bases and J gave up 3 bases; unmatched junction bases: 3. The germline gives CDR1 DFQATT, CDR2 SNEGSKA (reference sequence). The CDR3 DNA reads TGCAGTGCTCCAACAGGGGACACCGGGGAGCTGTTTTTT. Protein sequence: CSAPTGDTGELFF.

The table lists this clonotype with many counts. The CDR3 DNA is TGTGCCAGCAGTCTCTGGACAGCGGGCACAGATACGCAGTATTTT. This encodes CASSLWTAGTDTQYF. The V call is TRBV28, the J call TRBJ2-3; D possibly corresponds to TRBD1 (6 bases). CDR3 length equals 15 residues. V dropped 5 bases and J dropped 1 base, with 13 bases sitting between them. Germline V gene lookup returns CDR1 MDHEN and CDR2 SYDVKM.